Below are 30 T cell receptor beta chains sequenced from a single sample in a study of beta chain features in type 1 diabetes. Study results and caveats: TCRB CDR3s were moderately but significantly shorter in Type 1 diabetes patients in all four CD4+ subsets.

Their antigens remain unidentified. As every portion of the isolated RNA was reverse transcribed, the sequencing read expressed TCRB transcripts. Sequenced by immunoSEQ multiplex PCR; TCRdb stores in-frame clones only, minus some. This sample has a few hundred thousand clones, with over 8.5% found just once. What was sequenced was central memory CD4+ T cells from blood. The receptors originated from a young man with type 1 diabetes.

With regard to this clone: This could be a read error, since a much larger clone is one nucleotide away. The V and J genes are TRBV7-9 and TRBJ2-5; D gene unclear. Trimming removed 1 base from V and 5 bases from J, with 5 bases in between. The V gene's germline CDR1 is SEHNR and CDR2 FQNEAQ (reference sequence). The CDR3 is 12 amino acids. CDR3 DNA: TGTGCCAGCAGCTTAGATCCGGAGACCCAGTACTTC. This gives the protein CASSLDPETQYF.

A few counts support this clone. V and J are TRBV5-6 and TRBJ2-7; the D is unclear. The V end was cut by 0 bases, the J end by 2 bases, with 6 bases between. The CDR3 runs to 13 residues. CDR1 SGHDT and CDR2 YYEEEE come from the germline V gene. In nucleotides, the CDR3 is TGTGCCAGCAGCTTGGGACCTACCTACGAGCAGTACTTC. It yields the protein CASSLGPTYEQYF.

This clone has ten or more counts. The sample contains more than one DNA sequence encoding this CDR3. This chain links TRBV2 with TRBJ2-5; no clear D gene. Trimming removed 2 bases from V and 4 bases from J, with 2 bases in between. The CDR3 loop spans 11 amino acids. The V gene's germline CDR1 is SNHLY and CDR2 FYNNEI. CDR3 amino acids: CASSEIETQYF. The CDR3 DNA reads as TGTGCCAGCAGTGAAATAGAGACCCAGTACTTC.

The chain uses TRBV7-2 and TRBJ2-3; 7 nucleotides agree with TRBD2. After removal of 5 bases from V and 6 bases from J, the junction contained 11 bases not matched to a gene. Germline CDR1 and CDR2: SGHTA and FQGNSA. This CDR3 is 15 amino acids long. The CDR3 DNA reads TGTGCCAGCAGCCTCTCGGCGGGAGTGGGGGATACGCAGTATTTT. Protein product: CASSLSAGVGDTQYF. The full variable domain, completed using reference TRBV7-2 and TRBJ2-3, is GAGVSQSPSNKVTEKGKDVELRCDPISGHTALYWYRQSLGQGLEFLIYFQGNSAPDKSGLPSDRFSAERTGGSVSTLTIQRTQQEDSAVYLCASSLSAGVGDTQYFGPGTRLTVL.

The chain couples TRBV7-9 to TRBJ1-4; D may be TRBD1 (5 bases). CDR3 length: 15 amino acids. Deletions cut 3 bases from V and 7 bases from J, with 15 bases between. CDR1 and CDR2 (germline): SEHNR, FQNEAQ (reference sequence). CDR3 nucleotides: TGTGCCAGCAGCTTCCTACAGGATGGGGGTGAAAAACTGTTTTTT. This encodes CASSFLQDGGEKLFF.

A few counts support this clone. The CDR3 sequence is CASSLYISGANVLTF. The DNA for the CDR3 is TGTGCCAGCAGCTTATATATCTCTGGGGCCAACGTCCTGACTTTC. This rearrangement joins TRBV5-4 to TRBJ2-6; D uncertain. Germline lookup yields CDR1 SGHNT and CDR2 YYREEE (reference sequence). Trimming cost V 2 bases and J 0 bases, with 6 bases left between them. The CDR3 sequence is 15 residues long. The whole variable domain, remainder taken from reference TRBV5-4 and TRBJ2-6, is ETGVTQSPTHLIKTRGQQVTLRCSSQSGHNTVSWYQQALGQGPQFIFQYYREEENGRGNFPPRFSGLQFPNYSSELNVNALELDDSALYLCASSLYISGANVLTFGAGSRLTVL.

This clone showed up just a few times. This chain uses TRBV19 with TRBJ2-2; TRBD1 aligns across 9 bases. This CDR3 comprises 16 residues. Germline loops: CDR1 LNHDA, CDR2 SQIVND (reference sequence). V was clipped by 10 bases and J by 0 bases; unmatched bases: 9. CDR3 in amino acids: CATFSGTGSNTGELFF. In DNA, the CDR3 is TGTGCCACCTTTTCCGGGACAGGGTCGAACACCGGGGAGCTGTTTTTT.

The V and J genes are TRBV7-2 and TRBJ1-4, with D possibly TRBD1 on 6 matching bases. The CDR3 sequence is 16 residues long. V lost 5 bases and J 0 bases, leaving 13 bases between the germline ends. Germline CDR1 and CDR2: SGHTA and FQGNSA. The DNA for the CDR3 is TGTGCCAGCAGCCTCCGGACAGATGCAACTAATGAAAAACTGTTTTTT. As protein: CASSLRTDATNEKLFF.

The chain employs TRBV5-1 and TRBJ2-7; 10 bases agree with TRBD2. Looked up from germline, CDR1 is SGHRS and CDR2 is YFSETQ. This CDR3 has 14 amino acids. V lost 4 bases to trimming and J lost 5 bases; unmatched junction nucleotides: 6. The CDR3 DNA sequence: TGCGCCAGCAGCCCGGGACTAGCGTCTGACGAGCAGTACTTC. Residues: CASSPGLASDEQYF.

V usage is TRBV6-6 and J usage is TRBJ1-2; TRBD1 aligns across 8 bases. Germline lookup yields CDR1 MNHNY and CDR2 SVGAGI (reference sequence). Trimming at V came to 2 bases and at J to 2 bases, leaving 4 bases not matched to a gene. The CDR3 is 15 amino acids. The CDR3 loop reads CASSYKQGANYGYTF. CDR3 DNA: TGTGCCAGCAGTTACAAGCAGGGGGCGAACTATGGCTACACCTTC.

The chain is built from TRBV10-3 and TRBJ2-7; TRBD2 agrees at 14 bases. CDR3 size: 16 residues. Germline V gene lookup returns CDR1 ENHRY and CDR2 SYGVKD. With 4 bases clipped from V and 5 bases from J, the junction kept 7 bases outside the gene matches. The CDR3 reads CAISAPGTSGSHEQYF. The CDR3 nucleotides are TGTGCCATCAGTGCCCCCGGGACTAGCGGGAGCCACGAGCAGTACTTC.

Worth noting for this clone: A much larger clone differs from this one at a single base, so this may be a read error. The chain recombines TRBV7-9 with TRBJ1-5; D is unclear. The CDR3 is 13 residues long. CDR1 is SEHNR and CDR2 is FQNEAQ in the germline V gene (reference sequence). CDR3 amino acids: CASSQDSNQPQHF. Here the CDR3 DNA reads TGCGCCAGCAGCCAGGATAGCAATCAGCCCCAGCATTTT.

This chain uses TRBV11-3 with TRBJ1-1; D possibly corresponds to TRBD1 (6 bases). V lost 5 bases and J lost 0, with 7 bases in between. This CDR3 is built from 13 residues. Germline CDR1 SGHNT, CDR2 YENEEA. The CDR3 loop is CASSGTLNTEAFF. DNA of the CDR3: TGTGCCAGCAGCGGGACACTGAACACTGAAGCTTTCTTT.

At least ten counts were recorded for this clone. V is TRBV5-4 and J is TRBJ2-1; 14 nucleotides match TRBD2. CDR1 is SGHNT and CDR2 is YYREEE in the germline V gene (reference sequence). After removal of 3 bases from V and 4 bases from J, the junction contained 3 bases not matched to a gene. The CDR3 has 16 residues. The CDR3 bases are TGTGCCAGCAGCTCCCGACTAGCGGGAGGGTACAATGAGCAGTTCTTC. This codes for CASSSRLAGGYNEQFF.

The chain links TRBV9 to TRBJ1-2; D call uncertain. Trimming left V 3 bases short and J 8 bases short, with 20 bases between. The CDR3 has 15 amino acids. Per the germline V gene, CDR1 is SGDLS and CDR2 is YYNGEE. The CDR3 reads CASSGGLEGFGGYTF. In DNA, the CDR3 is TGTGCCAGCAGCGGCGGATTAGAAGGGTTCGGGGGCTACACCTTC.

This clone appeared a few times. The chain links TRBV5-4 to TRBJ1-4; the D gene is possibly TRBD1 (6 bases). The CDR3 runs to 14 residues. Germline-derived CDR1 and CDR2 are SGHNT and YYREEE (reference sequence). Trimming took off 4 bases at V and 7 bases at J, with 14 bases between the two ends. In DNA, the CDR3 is TGTGCCAGCAGCCGTGGGGGGGCTGGTGAAAAACTGTTTTTT. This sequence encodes CASSRGGAGEKLFF.

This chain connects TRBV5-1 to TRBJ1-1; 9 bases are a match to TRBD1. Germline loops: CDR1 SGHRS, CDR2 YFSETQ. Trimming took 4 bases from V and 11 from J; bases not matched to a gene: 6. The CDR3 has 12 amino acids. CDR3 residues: CASSPGQGLAFF. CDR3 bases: TGCGCCAGCAGCCCGGGACAGGGCTTGGCTTTCTTT.

CDR3 sequence: CASTPYPQGAVTEAFF. Written as DNA, the CDR3 is TGTGCCAGCACCCCATATCCTCAGGGGGCTGTCACTGAAGCTTTCTTT. The chain recombines TRBV27 with TRBJ1-1, with 8 positions matching TRBD1. The CDR3 consists of 16 residues. V gave up 7 bases and J gave up 4 bases; unmatched junction bases: 14. The germline V gene has CDR1 MNHEY and CDR2 SMNVEV (reference sequence).

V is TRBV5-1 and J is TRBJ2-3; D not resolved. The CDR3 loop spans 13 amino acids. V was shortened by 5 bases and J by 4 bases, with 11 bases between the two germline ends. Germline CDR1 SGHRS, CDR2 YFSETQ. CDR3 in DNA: TGCGCCAGCAGTTCCGGCCGGGCAGATACGCAGTATTTT. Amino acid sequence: CASSSGRADTQYF.

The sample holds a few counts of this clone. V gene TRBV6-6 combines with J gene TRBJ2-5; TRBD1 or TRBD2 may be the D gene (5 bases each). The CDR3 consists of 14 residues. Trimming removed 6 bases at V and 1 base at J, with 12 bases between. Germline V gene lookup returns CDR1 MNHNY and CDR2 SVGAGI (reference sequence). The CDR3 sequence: CASRGAGGQETQYF. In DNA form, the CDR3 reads TGTGCCAGCAGAGGGGCGGGTGGCCAAGAGACCCAGTACTTC.

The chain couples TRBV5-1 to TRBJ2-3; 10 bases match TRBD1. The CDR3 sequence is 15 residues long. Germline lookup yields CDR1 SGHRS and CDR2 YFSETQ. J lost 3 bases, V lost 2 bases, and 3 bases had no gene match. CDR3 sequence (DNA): TGCGCCAGCAGCTTAGACAGGGGGCGGACAGATACGCAGTATTTT. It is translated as CASSLDRGRTDTQYF.

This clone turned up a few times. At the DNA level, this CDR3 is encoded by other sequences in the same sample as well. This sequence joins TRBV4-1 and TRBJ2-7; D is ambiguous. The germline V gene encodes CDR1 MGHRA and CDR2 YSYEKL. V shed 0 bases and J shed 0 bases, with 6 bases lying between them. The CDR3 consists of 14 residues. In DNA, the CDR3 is TGCGCCAGCAGCCAAGATAGGGCCTCCTACGAGCAGTACTTC. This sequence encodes CASSQDRASYEQYF.

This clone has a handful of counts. CDR3 sequence (DNA): TGTGCCAGCAGCTCCGCGGGGAGCGGGAGCTCCTACAATGAGCAGTTCTTC. It is translated as CASSSAGSGSSYNEQFF. The chain joins TRBV28 to TRBJ2-1; TRBD2 aligns across 8 bases. Germline assignment: CDR1 MDHEN and CDR2 SYDVKM. CDR3 size: 17 residues. With 6 bases clipped from V and 0 bases from J, the junction kept 10 bases outside the gene matches.

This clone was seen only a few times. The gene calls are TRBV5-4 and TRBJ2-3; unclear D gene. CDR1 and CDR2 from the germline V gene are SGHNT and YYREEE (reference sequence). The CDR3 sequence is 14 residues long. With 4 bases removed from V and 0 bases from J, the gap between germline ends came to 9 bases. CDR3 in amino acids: CASSPTWSTDTQYF. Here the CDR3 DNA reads TGTGCCAGCAGCCCAACGTGGAGCACAGATACGCAGTATTTT.

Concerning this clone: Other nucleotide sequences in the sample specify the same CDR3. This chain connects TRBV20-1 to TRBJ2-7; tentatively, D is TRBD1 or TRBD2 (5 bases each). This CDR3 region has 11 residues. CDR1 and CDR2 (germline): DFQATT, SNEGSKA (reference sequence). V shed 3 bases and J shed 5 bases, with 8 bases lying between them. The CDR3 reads CSASGGNEQYF. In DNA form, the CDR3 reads TGCAGTGCTAGTGGGGGAAACGAGCAGTACTTC.

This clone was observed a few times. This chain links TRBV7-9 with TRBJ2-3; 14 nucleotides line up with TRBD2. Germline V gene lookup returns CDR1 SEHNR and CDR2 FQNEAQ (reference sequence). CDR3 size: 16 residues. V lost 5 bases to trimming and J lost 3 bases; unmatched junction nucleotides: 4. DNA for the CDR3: TGTGCCAGCAGCAAAGGGACTAGCGGGAGTACAGATACGCAGTATTTT. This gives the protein CASSKGTSGSTDTQYF. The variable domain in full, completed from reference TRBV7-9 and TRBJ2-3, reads DTGVSQNPRHKITKRGQNVTFRCDPISEHNRLYWYRQTLGQGPEFLTYFQNEAQLEKSRLLSDRFSAERPKGSFSTLEIQRTEQGDSAMYLCASSKGTSGSTDTQYFGPGTRLTVL.

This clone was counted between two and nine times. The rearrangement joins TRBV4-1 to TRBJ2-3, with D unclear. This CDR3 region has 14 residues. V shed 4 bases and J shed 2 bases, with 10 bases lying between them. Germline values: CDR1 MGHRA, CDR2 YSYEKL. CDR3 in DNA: TGCGCCAGCAGCCCTCCGTCTAACACAGATACGCAGTATTTT. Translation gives CASSPPSNTDTQYF.

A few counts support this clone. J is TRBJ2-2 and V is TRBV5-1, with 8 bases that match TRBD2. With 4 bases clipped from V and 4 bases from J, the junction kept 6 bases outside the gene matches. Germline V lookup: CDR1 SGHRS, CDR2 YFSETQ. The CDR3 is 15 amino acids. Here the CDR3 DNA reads TGCGCCAGCAGCGCGACTAGCGAAGTCACCGGGGAGCTGTTTTTT. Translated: CASSATSEVTGELFF.

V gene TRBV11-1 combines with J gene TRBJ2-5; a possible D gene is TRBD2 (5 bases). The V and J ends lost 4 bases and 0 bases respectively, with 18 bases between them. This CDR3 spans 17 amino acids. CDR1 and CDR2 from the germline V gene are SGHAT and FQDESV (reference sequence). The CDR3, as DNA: TGTGCCAGCAGCTCCAGGTGGCCAGCGGAAGACCAAGAGACCCAGTACTTC. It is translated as CASSSRWPAEDQETQYF.

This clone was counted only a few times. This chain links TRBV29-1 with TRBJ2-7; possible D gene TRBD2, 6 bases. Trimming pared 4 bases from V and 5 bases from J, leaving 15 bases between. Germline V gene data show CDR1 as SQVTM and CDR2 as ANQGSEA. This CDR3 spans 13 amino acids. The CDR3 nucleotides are TGCAGCGTTGGTCGGGGGAAGAGAGACGAGCAGTACTTC. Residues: CSVGRGKRDEQYF.